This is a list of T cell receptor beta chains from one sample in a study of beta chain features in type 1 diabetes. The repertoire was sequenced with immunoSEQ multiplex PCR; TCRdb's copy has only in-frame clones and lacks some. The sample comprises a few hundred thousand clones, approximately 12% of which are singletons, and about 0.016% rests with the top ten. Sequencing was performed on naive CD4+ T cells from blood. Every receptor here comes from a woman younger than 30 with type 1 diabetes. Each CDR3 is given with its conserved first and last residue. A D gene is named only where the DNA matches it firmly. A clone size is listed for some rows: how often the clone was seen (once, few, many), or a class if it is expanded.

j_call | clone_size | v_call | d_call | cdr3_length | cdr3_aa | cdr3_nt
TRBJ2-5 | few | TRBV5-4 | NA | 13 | CASSLPGRETQYF | TGTGCCAGCAGCTTGCCAGGCAGAGAGACCCAGTACTTC
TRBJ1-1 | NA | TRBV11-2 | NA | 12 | CASSLVSTEAFF | TGTGCCAGCAGCTTAGTGAGCACTGAAGCTTTCTTT
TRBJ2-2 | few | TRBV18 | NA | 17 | CASSPSLDRANTGELFF | TGTGCCAGCTCACCAAGTCTGGACAGAGCGAACACCGGGGAGCTGTTTTTT
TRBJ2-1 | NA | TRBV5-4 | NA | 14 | CASSSFDLAKGPFF | TGTGCCAGCAGCTCCTTCGATCTAGCGAAAGGTCCGTTCTTC
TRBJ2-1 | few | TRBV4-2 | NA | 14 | CASSQDRGYNEQFF | TGTGCCAGCAGCCAAGATCGAGGGTACAATGAGCAGTTCTTC
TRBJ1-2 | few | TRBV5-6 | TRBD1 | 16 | CASSPVGDRGPYGYTF | TGTGCCAGCAGCCCGGTGGGGGACAGGGGGCCCTATGGCTACACCTTC
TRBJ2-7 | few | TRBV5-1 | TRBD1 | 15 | CASSLGGTGDYEQYF | TGCGCCAGCAGCTTGGGGGGGACAGGGGACTACGAGCAGTACTTC
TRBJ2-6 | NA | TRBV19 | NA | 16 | CASSPSVNSGANVLTF | TGTGCCAGTAGTCCCTCGGTTAACTCTGGGGCCAACGTCCTGACTTTC
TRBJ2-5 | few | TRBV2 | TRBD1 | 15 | CASSTRTGGAETQYF | TGTGCCAGCAGTACCCGGACAGGGGGCGCGGAGACCCAGTACTTC
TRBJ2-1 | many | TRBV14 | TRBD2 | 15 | CASSQELAGGKEQFF | TGTGCCAGCAGCCAAGAACTAGCGGGAGGGAAGGAGCAGTTCTTC
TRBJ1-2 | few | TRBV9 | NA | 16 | CASSATSSQGTYGYTF | TGTGCCAGCAGCGCGACAAGTTCACAGGGCACCTATGGCTACACCTTC
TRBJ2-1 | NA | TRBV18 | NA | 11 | CASSPQYEQFF | TGTGCCAGCTCACCTCAGTATGAGCAGTTCTTC
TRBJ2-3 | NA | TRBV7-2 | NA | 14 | CASSSRTGADTQYF | TGTGCCAGCAGCTCCCGGACTGGCGCAGATACGCAGTATTTT
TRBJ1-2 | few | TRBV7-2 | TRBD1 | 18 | CASSLRGLYGTAEHGYTF | TGTGCCAGCAGCTTAAGAGGACTGTACGGGACAGCCGAACATGGCTACACCTTC
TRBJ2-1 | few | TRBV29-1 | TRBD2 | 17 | CSVEVPKGLAGNNEQFF | TGCAGCGTTGAAGTTCCAAAGGGACTAGCGGGCAACAATGAGCAGTTCTTC
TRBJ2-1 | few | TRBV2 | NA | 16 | CASSARGTLSYNEQFF | TGTGCCAGCAGTGCCAGGGGGACTTTATCCTACAATGAGCAGTTCTTC
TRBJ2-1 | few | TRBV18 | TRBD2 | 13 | CASSPTSVDEQFF | TGTGCCAGCTCCCCAACTAGCGTGGATGAGCAGTTCTTC
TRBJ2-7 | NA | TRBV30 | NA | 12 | CARATDGYEQYF | TGTGCCCGTGCGACAGACGGATACGAGCAGTACTTC
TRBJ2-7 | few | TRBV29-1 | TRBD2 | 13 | CSVSAGRAYEQYF | TGCAGCGTTTCGGCCGGGAGGGCCTACGAGCAGTACTTC
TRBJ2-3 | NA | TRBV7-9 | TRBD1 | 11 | CASSSNQQGPF | TGTGCCAGCAGCTCCAACCAACAGGGGCCCTTT
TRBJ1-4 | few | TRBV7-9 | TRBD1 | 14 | CASSTEGTVEKLFF | TGTGCCAGCAGCACCGAGGGGACAGTTGAAAAACTGTTTTTT
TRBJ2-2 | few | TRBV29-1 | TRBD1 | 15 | CSVLGQASNTGELFF | TGCAGCGTCCTGGGACAGGCTTCGAACACCGGGGAGCTGTTTTTT
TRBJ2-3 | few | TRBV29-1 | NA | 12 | CSVELATDTQYF | TGCAGCGTTGAATTGGCAACAGATACGCAGTATTTT
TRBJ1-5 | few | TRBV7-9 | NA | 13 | CASSSPGGQPQHF | TGTGCCAGCAGCTCCCCGGGAGGTCAGCCCCAGCATTTT